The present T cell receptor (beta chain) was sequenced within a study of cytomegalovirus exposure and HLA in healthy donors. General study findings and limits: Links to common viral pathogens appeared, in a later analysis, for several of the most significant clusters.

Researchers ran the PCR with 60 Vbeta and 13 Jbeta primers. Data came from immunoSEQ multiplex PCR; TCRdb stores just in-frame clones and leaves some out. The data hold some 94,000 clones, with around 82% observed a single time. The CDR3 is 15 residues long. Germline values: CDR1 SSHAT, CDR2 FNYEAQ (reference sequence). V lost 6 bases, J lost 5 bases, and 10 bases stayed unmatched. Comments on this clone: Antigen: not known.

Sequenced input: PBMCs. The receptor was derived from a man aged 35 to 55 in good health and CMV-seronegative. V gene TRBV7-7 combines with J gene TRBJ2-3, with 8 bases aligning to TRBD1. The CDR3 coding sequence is TGTGCCAGCAGGTATCCGGGACAGGAGGGAGATACGCAGTATTTT. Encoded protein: CASRYPGQEGDTQYF.